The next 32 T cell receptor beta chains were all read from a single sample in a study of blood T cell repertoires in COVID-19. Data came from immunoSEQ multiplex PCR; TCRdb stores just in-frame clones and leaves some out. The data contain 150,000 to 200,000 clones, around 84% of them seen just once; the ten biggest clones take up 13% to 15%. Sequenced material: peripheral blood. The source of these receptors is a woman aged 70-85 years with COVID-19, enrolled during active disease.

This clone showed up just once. The DNA of the CDR3 is TGTGCCAGCAGCCAGTTCGGGTCCCTCGAGCAGTACTTC. It translates to CASSQFGSLEQYF. This chain links TRBV14 with TRBJ2-7; unclear D gene. CDR3 size: 13 residues. The V end was cut by 3 bases, the J end by 6 bases, with 12 bases between. CDR1 is SGHDN and CDR2 is FVKESK in the germline V gene. The complete variable domain, with remaining parts taken from reference TRBV14 and TRBJ2-7, reads EAGVTQFPSHSVIEKGQTVTLRCDPISGHDNLYWYRRVMGKEIKFLLHFVKESKQDESGMPNNRFLAERTGGTYSTLKVQPAELEDSGVYFCASSQFGSLEQYFGPGTRLTVT.

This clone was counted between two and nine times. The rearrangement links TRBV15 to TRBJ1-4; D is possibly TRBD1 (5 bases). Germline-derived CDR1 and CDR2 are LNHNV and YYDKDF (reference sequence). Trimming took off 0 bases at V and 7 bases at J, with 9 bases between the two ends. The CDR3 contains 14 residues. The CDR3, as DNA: TGTGCCACCAGCAGAGATAGCGGGGGTGAAAAACTGTTTTTT. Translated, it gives CATSRDSGGEKLFF.

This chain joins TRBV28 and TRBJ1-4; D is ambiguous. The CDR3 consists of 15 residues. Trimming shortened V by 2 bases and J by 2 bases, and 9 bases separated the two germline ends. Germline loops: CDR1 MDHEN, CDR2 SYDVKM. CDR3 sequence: CASSLVVTTNEKLFF. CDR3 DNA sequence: TGTGCCAGCAGTTTAGTAGTTACCACTAATGAAAAACTGTTTTTT. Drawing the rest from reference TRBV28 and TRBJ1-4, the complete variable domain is DVKVTQSSRYLVKRTGEKVFLECVQDMDHENMFWYRQDPGLGLRLIYFSYDVKMKEKGDIPEGYSVSREKKERFSLILESASTNQTSMYLCASSLVVTTNEKLFFGSGTQLSVL.

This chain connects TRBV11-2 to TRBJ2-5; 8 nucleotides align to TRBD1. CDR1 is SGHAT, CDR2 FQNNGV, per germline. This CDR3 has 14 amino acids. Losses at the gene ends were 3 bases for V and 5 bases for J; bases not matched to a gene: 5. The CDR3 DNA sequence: TGTGCCAGCAGCTTTGGGACAGGCGGTGAGACCCAGTACTTC. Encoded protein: CASSFGTGGETQYF.

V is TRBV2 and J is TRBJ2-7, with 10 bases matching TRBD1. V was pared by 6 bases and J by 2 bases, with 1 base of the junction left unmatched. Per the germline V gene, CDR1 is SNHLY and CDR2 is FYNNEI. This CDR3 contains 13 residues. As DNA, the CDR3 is TGTGCCAGCAGGGACAGGGGGACCTACGAGCAGTACTTC. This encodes CASRDRGTYEQYF.

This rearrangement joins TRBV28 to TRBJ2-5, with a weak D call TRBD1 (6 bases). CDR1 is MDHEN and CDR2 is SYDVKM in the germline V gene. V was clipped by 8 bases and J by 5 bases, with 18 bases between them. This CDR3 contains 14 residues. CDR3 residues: CASSMAGVFETQYF. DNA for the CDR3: TGTGCCAGCTCAATGGCAGGGGTTTTTGAGACCCAGTACTTC.

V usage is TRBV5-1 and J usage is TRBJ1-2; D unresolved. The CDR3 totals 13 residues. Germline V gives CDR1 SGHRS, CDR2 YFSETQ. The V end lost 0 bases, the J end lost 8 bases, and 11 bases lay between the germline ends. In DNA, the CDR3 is TGCGCCAGCAGCTTGGTTGGGGAGGGCGGCTACACCTTC. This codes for CASSLVGEGGYTF. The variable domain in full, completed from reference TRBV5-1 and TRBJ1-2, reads KAGVTQTPRYLIKTRGQQVTLSCSPISGHRSVSWYQQTPGQGLQFLFEYFSETQRNKGNFPGRFSGRQFSNSRSEMNVSTLELGDSALYLCASSLVGEGGYTFGSGTRLTVV.

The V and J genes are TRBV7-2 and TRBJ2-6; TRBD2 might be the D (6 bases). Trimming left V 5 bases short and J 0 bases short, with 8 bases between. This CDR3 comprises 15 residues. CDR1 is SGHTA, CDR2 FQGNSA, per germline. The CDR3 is CASSIGSSGANVLTF. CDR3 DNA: TGTGCCAGCAGCATCGGGAGCTCTGGGGCCAACGTCCTGACTTTC.

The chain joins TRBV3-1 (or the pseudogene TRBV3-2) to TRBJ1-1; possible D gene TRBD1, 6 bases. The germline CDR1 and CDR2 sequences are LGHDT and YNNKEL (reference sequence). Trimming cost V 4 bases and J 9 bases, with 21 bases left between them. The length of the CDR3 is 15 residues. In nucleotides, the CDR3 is TGTGCCAGCAGCCCCTCTGACGGGAGGACAGCTAAAGCTTTCTTT. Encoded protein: CASSPSDGRTAKAFF.

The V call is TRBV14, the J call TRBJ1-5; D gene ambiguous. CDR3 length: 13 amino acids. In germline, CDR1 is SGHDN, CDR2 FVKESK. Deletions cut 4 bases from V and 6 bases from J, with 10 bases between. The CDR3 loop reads CASSLNTFQPQHF. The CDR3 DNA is TGTGCCAGCAGCCTAAACACGTTTCAGCCCCAGCATTTT.

The CDR3 bases are TGTGCCAGCAGCCATCAGGGAAACACCATATATTTT. The encoded protein is CASSHQGNTIYF. This chain links TRBV3-1 (or the pseudogene TRBV3-2) with TRBJ1-3; D gene uncertain. Per germline, CDR1 LGHDT and CDR2 YNNKEL (reference sequence). V was cut by 3 bases and J by 4 bases, with 4 bases left in between. This CDR3 is built from 12 residues.

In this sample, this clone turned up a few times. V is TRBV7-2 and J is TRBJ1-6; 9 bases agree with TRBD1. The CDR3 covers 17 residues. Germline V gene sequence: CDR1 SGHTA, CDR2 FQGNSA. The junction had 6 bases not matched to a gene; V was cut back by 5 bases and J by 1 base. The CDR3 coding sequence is TGTGCCAGCAGCCACCCACAGGGGGCGTCCTATAATTCACCCCTCCACTTT. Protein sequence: CASSHPQGASYNSPLHF.

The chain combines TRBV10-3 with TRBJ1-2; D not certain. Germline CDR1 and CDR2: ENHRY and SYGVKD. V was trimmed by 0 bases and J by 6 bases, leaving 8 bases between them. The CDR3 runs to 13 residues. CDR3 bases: TGTGCCATCAGTGAGTCCGAGAGGGATGGCTACACCTTC. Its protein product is CAISESERDGYTF.

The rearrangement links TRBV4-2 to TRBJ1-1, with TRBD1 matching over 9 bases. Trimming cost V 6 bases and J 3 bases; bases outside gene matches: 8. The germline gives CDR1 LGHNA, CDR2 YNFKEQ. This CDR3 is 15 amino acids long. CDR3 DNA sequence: TGTGCCAGCAGGGATTACAGGGGGCGTGACACTGAAGCTTTCTTT. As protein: CASRDYRGRDTEAFF.

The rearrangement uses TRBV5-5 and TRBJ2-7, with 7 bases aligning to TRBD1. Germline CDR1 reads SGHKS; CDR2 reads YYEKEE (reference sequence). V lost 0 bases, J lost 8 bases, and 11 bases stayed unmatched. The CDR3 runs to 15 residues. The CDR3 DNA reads TGTGCCAGCAGCTTGGCCGCTGGACAGGCTATAAAGCAGTACTTC. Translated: CASSLAAGQAIKQYF.

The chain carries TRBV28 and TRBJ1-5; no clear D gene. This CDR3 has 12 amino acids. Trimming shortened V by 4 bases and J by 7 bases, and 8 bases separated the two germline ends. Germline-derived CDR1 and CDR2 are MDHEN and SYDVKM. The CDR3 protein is CASSYSQQPQHF. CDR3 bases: TGTGCCAGCAGTTACAGTCAGCAGCCCCAGCATTTT.

The CDR3 sequence: CASRRGTDWGYTF. As DNA, the CDR3 is TGTGCCAGCAGGCGCGGGACCGACTGGGGCTACACCTTC. The genes are TRBV6-5 and TRBJ1-2; D might be TRBD1 (5 bases). The length of the CDR3 is 13 residues. The germline V and J ends were trimmed by 6 bases and 8 bases, with 16 bases remaining between them. Germline V CDR1 and CDR2: MNHEY, SVGAGI.

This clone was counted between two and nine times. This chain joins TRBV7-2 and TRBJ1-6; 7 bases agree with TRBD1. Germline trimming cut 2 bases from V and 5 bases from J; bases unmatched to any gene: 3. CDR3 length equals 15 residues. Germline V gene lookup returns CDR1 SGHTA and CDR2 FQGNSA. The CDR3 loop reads CASSLPQGDNSPLHF. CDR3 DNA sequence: TGTGCCAGCAGCTTACCGCAGGGGGATAATTCACCCCTCCACTTT.

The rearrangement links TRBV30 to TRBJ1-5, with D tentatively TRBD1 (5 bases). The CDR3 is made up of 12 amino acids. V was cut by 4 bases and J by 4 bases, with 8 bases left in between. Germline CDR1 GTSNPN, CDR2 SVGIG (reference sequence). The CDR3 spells CAWKEGNQPQHF. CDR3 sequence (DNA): TGTGCCTGGAAGGAGGGGAATCAGCCCCAGCATTTT. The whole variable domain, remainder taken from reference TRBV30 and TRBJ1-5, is SQTIHQWPATLVQPVGSPLSLECTVEGTSNPNLYWYRQAAGRGLQLLFYSVGIGQISSEVPQNLSASRPQDRQFILSSKKLLLSDSGFYLCAWKEGNQPQHFGDGTRLSIL.

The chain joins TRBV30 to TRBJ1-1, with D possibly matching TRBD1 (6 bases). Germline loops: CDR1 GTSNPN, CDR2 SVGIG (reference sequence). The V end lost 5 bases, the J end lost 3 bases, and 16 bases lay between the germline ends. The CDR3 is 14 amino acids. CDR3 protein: CAWDGGARYTEAFF. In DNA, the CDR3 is TGTGCCTGGGATGGGGGGGCCCGATACACTGAAGCTTTCTTT.

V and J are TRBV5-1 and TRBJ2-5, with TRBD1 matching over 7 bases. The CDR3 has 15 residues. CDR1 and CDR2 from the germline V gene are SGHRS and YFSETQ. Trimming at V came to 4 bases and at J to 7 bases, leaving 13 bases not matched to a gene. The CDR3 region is CASSAWDSGMGTQYF. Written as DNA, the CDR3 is TGCGCCAGCAGCGCCTGGGACAGCGGCATGGGGACCCAGTACTTC.

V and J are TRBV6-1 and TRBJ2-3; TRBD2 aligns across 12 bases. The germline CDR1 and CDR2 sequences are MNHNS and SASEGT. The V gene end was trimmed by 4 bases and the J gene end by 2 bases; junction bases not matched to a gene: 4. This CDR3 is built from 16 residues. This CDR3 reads CASSVTSGGYTDTQYF. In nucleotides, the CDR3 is TGTGCCAGCAGTGTGACTAGCGGGGGATACACAGATACGCAGTATTTT.

CDR3 amino acids: CASTAGSPLHF. CDR3 coding DNA: TGTGCCAGCACCGCAGGTTCACCCCTCCACTTT. The chain combines TRBV6-6 with TRBJ1-6; D gene unclear. The CDR3 is made up of 11 amino acids. Trimming stripped 7 bases from V and 9 bases from J, with 7 bases between. Germline CDR1 MNHNY, CDR2 SVGAGI (reference sequence).

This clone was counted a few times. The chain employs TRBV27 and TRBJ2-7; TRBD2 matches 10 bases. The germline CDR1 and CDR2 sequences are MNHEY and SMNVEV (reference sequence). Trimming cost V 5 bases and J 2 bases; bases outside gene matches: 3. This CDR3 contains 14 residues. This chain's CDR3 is CASSRTSGTYEQYF. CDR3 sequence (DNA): TGTGCCAGCAGTCGGACTAGCGGAACCTACGAGCAGTACTTC.

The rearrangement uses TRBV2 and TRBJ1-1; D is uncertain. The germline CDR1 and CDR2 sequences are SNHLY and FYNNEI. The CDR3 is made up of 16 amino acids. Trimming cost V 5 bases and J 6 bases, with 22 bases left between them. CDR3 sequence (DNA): TGTGCCAGCAGTCCCCCCGCCCGGGTTTTGAGCGCTGAAGCTTTCTTT. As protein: CASSPPARVLSAEAFF.

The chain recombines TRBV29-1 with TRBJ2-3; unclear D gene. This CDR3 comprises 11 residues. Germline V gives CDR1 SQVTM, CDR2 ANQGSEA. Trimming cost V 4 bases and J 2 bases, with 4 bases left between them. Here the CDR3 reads CSVGLTDTQYF. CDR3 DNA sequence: TGCAGCGTTGGGCTCACAGATACGCAGTATTTT.

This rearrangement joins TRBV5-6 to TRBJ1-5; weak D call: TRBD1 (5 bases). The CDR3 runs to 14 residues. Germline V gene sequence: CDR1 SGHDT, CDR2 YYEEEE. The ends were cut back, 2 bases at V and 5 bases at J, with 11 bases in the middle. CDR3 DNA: TGTGCCAGCAGCTTAGTGGGGGGGGATCAGCCCCAGCATTTT. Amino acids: CASSLVGGDQPQHF.

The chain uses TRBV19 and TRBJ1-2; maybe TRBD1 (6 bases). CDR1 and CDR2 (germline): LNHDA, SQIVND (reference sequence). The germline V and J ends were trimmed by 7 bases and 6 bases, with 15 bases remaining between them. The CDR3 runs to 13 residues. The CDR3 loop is CASMTGDRNGYTF. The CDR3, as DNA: TGTGCCAGTATGACAGGAGATCGAAATGGCTACACCTTC.

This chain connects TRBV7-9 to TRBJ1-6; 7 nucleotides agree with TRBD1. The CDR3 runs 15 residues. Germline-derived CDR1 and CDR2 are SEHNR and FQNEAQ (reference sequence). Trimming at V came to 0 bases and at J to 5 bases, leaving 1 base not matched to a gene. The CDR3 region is CASSLADRNNSPLHF. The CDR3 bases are TGTGCCAGCAGCTTAGCGGACAGGAATAATTCACCCCTCCACTTT.

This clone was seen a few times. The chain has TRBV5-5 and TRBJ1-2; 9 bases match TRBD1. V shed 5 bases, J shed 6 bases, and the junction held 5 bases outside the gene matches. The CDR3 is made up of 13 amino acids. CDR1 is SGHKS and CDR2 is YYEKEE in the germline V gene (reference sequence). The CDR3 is CASRKQGANGYTF. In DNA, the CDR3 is TGTGCCAGCAGAAAACAGGGGGCTAATGGCTACACCTTC.

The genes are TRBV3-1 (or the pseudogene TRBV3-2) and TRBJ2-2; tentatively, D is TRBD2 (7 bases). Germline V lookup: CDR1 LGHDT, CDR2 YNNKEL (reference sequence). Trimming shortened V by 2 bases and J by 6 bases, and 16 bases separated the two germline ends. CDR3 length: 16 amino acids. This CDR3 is CASSQLSGGLAGELFF. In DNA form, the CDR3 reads TGTGCCAGCAGCCAACTCTCGGGGGGCTTGGCCGGGGAGCTGTTTTTT.

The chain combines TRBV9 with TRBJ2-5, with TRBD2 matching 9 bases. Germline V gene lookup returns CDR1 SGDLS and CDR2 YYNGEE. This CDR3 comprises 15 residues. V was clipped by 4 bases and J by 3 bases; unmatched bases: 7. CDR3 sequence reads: CASSPLAGWEETQYF. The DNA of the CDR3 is TGTGCCAGCAGCCCTCTAGCGGGGTGGGAAGAGACCCAGTACTTC.